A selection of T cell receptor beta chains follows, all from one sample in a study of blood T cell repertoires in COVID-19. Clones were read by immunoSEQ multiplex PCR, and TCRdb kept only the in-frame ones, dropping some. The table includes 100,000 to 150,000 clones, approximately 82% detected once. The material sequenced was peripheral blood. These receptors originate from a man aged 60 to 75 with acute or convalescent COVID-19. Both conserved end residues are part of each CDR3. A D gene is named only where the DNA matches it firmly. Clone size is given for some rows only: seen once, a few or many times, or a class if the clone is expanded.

CDR3 protein: CASSIAGLETQYF
CDR3 DNA: TGTGCCAGCAGTATTGCGGGATTAGAGACCCAGTACTTC
J gene: TRBJ2-5
V gene: TRBV28
D gene: NA
clone size: NA

CDR3 protein: CASSLFTSGSPGTDTQYF
CDR3 DNA: TGTGCCAGCAGCTTGTTTACTAGCGGGAGCCCGGGGACAGATACGCAGTATTTT
J gene: TRBJ2-3
V gene: TRBV5-4
D gene: TRBD2
clone size: NA

CDR3 protein: CASSPVQLGDTDTQYF
CDR3 DNA: TGTGCCAGCTCACCAGTTCAGTTAGGGGACACAGATACGCAGTATTTT
J gene: TRBJ2-3
V gene: TRBV18
D gene: NA
clone size: NA

CDR3 protein: CASSFLPRETQYF
CDR3 DNA: TGTGCCAGCAGTTTTTTACCTAGGGAGACCCAGTACTTC
J gene: TRBJ2-5
V gene: TRBV12-3/TRBV12-4
D gene: NA
clone size: NA

CDR3 protein: CASSLTGQGTGGYTF
CDR3 DNA: TGTGCCAGCAGCTTGACGGGACAGGGGACCGGAGGCTACACCTTC
J gene: TRBJ1-2
V gene: TRBV5-6
D gene: TRBD1
clone size: NA

CDR3 protein: CASSPKSPTNEKLFF
CDR3 DNA: TGTGCCAGCAGCCCTAAGAGTCCAACTAATGAAAAACTGTTTTTT
J gene: TRBJ1-4
V gene: TRBV7-9
D gene: NA
clone size: NA

CDR3 protein: CASSPQNTEAFF
CDR3 DNA: TGTGCCAGCAGCCCACAGAACACTGAAGCTTTCTTT
J gene: TRBJ1-1
V gene: TRBV7-9
D gene: NA
clone size: NA

CDR3 protein: CATHNPQGAGAERYGYTF
CDR3 DNA: TGTGCCACCCACAACCCACAGGGGGCGGGGGCCGAACGCTATGGCTACACCTTC
J gene: TRBJ1-2
V gene: TRBV10-3
D gene: TRBD1
clone size: few

CDR3 protein: CASRSSTGAYEQYF
CDR3 DNA: TGTGCCAGCAGGTCAAGCACGGGAGCCTACGAGCAGTACTTC
J gene: TRBJ2-7
V gene: TRBV27
D gene: NA
clone size: NA

CDR3 protein: CASSPTSGRYNEQFF
CDR3 DNA: TGTGCCAGCAGCCCAACTAGCGGGAGGTACAATGAGCAGTTCTTC
J gene: TRBJ2-1
V gene: TRBV7-9
D gene: TRBD2
clone size: NA

CDR3 protein: CASSPETTHRTDTQYF
CDR3 DNA: TGTGCCAGCAGCCCGGAGACGACCCACAGGACAGATACGCAGTATTTT
J gene: TRBJ2-3
V gene: TRBV7-3
D gene: NA
clone size: once

CDR3 protein: CSASERGLAKNIQYF
CDR3 DNA: TGCAGTGCTAGTGAGCGGGGGTTGGCCAAAAACATTCAGTACTTC
J gene: TRBJ2-4
V gene: TRBV20-1
D gene: TRBD2
clone size: NA

CDR3 protein: CASRGGQGHYGYTF
CDR3 DNA: TGCGCCAGCAGGGGCGGACAGGGACACTATGGCTACACCTTC
J gene: TRBJ1-2
V gene: TRBV5-1
D gene: TRBD1
clone size: NA

CDR3 protein: CASSPGTSGLTGELFF
CDR3 DNA: TGCGCCAGCAGCCCCGGGACTAGCGGACTTACCGGGGAGCTGTTTTTT
J gene: TRBJ2-2
V gene: TRBV5-1
D gene: TRBD2
clone size: NA

CDR3 protein: CSVMTSGRGDTQYF
CDR3 DNA: TGCAGCGTGATGACTAGCGGGAGGGGAGATACGCAGTATTTT
J gene: TRBJ2-3
V gene: TRBV29-1
D gene: TRBD2
clone size: NA

CDR3 protein: CATSRGRTAEGNYGYTF
CDR3 DNA: TGTGCCACCAGCCGAGGTAGGACAGCCGAAGGGAACTATGGCTACACCTTC
J gene: TRBJ1-2
V gene: TRBV15
D gene: NA
clone size: NA

CDR3 protein: CASSLRPEMPSSTGELFF
CDR3 DNA: TGTGCCAGCAGTTTAAGGCCGGAGATGCCCTCTTCAACCGGGGAGCTGTTTTTT
J gene: TRBJ2-2
V gene: TRBV27
D gene: NA
clone size: NA

CDR3 protein: CASSLGLAGVYNEQFF
CDR3 DNA: TGTGCCAGCAGCCTGGGACTAGCGGGAGTCTACAATGAGCAGTTCTTC
J gene: TRBJ2-1
V gene: TRBV7-9
D gene: TRBD2
clone size: NA

CDR3 protein: CASSSRYSSYNEQFF
CDR3 DNA: TGTGCCAGCAGCTCCCGCTATAGCTCCTACAATGAGCAGTTCTTC
J gene: TRBJ2-1
V gene: TRBV11-1
D gene: NA
clone size: NA

CDR3 protein: CASSSGTGGDRGYTF
CDR3 DNA: TGTGCCAGCAGCTCAGGGACAGGGGGCGATCGTGGCTACACCTTC
J gene: TRBJ1-2
V gene: TRBV7-3
D gene: TRBD1
clone size: NA

CDR3 protein: CAIGREAGLPYSNQPQHF
CDR3 DNA: TGTGCCATCGGGCGAGAGGCAGGGTTACCGTATAGCAATCAGCCCCAGCATTTT
J gene: TRBJ1-5
V gene: TRBV10-3
D gene: NA
clone size: few

CDR3 protein: CASSQWTASSYNEQFF
CDR3 DNA: TGTGCCAGCAGCCAGTGGACAGCGAGCTCCTACAATGAGCAGTTCTTC
J gene: TRBJ2-1
V gene: TRBV3-1/TRBV3-2
D gene: NA
clone size: NA

CDR3 protein: CASSQDSAGGTLF
CDR3 DNA: TGTGCCAGCAGCCAAGATTCGGCGGGAGGAACACTCTTC
J gene: TRBJ2-1
V gene: TRBV3-1/TRBV3-2
D gene: TRBD2
clone size: NA

CDR3 protein: CASSSWTGGSNSPLHF
CDR3 DNA: TGCGCCAGCAGCTCCTGGACAGGGGGCTCTAATTCACCCCTCCACTTT
J gene: TRBJ1-6
V gene: TRBV5-1
D gene: TRBD1
clone size: NA

CDR3 protein: CASSFGFGEQYF
CDR3 DNA: TGTGCCAGCAGTTTCGGGTTTGGCGAGCAGTACTTC
J gene: TRBJ2-7
V gene: TRBV28
D gene: NA
clone size: NA

CDR3 protein: CASSPLAGGPLVGADTQYF
CDR3 DNA: TGTGCCAGCTCTCCTCTAGCGGGAGGGCCCTTAGTTGGCGCAGATACGCAGTATTTT
J gene: TRBJ2-3
V gene: TRBV9
D gene: TRBD2
clone size: NA

CDR3 protein: CASSFKRPYMEQFF
CDR3 DNA: TGTGCCAGCAGTTTCAAGCGGCCCTACATGGAGCAGTTCTTC
J gene: TRBJ2-1
V gene: TRBV28
D gene: NA
clone size: NA

CDR3 protein: CASSPRASSYEQYF
CDR3 DNA: TGCGCCAGCAGCCCCAGGGCTAGCTCCTACGAGCAGTACTTC
J gene: TRBJ2-7
V gene: TRBV5-1
D gene: NA
clone size: NA

CDR3 protein: CASSLGADYEQYF
CDR3 DNA: TGCGCCAGCAGCTTGGGGGCAGACTACGAGCAGTACTTC
J gene: TRBJ2-7
V gene: TRBV5-1
D gene: NA
clone size: few

CDR3 protein: CASSEGSTSGGYNEQFF
CDR3 DNA: TGTGCCAGCAGCGAAGGCAGTACTAGCGGGGGTTACAATGAGCAGTTCTTC
J gene: TRBJ2-1
V gene: TRBV7-3
D gene: TRBD2
clone size: NA

CDR3 protein: CASSSGQGTEAFF
CDR3 DNA: TGTGCCAGCAGCTCTGGACAGGGGACTGAAGCTTTCTTT
J gene: TRBJ1-1
V gene: TRBV7-9
D gene: TRBD1
clone size: NA

CDR3 protein: CASSLTTYNEQFF
CDR3 DNA: TGTGCCAGCAGCTTAACTACTTACAATGAGCAGTTCTTC
J gene: TRBJ2-1
V gene: TRBV7-3
D gene: NA
clone size: NA

CDR3 protein: CASSSRAGIETQYF
CDR3 DNA: TGTGCCAGCAGCTCCCGCGCGGGAATAGAGACCCAGTACTTC
J gene: TRBJ2-5
V gene: TRBV13
D gene: NA
clone size: NA

CDR3 protein: CASSQDGTSGRGSYNEQFF
CDR3 DNA: TGTGCCAGCAGCCAAGACGGGACTAGCGGGAGGGGGTCCTACAATGAGCAGTTCTTC
J gene: TRBJ2-1
V gene: TRBV3-1/TRBV3-2
D gene: TRBD2
clone size: NA

CDR3 protein: CASSPTTSGSVGEQYF
CDR3 DNA: TGTGCCAGCAGCCCGACGACTAGCGGGAGTGTCGGCGAGCAGTACTTC
J gene: TRBJ2-7
V gene: TRBV7-9
D gene: TRBD2
clone size: NA

CDR3 protein: CASSLRERVGEQYF
CDR3 DNA: TGCGCCAGCAGTTTGAGGGAGAGGGTGGGAGAGCAGTACTTC
J gene: TRBJ2-7
V gene: TRBV4-1
D gene: NA
clone size: once

CDR3 protein: CASRGTGNTGELFF
CDR3 DNA: TGTGCCAGCAGGGGCACTGGGAACACCGGGGAGCTGTTTTTT
J gene: TRBJ2-2
V gene: TRBV28
D gene: NA
clone size: once

CDR3 protein: CASSPYTAGTSGSNEQYF
CDR3 DNA: TGTGCCAGCAGCCCTTACACCGCCGGGACTAGCGGGAGCAACGAGCAGTACTTC
J gene: TRBJ2-7
V gene: TRBV9
D gene: TRBD2
clone size: NA

CDR3 protein: CASSLGIGEQYF
CDR3 DNA: TGTGCCAGCAGTTTAGGTATCGGGGAGCAGTACTTC
J gene: TRBJ2-7
V gene: TRBV27
D gene: NA
clone size: NA

CDR3 protein: CASSDTGGTEEQYF
CDR3 DNA: TGCGCCAGCAGTGATACAGGGGGCACGGAAGAGCAGTACTTC
J gene: TRBJ2-7
V gene: TRBV10-1
D gene: TRBD1
clone size: NA

CDR3 protein: CATSDPGTSGREQYF
CDR3 DNA: TGTGCCACCAGTGATCCCGGGACTAGCGGGAGAGAGCAGTACTTC
J gene: TRBJ2-7
V gene: TRBV24-1
D gene: TRBD2
clone size: NA